The source of this T cell receptor (beta chain) is a study of prognosis after radiotherapy for stage I lung cancer. Two rounds of multiplex PCR amplified TCR beta CDR3 from genomic DNA. Initially, in first-round PCR, primers specific to each TRBV and TRBJ gene were used. During the second PCR round, universal primers were used. One entry per CDR3 protein results from TCRdb running MiXCR on the multiplex PCR reads. In the table there are tens of thousands of distinct CDR3 sequences, roughly 35% of which are singletons. Trimming shortened V by 4 bases and J by 5 bases, and 11 bases separated the two germline ends. CDR1 and CDR2 from the germline V gene are MNHEY and SVGEGT. The CDR3 is made up of 13 amino acids. On this clonotype: Since a much larger clone is just one base distant, this may be a read error.

Source: PBMCs, taken before or after stereotactic body radiation therapy (not recorded which). The V and J genes are TRBV6-2 or TRBV6-3 and TRBJ1-1, with TRBD1 as a possible D gene (5 bases). The sequence was obtained from a donor aged 50 or older with non-small cell lung cancer. The CDR3 region has the DNA TGTGCCAGCAGTTTTCGTGGGGGAACTGAAGCTTTCTTT. It codes for CASSFRGGTEAFF.